This TCR beta chain is from a study of blood T cell repertoires in COVID-19. Study-level information: Sites in the United States, Italy and Spain provided acute and convalescent COVID-19 samples. T cells, B-cell-depleted T cells, or PBMCs provided the cDNA or gDNA that served as material.

Trimming cost V 5 bases and J 6 bases; bases outside gene matches: 4. The CDR3 spans 13 residues. Germline V CDR1 and CDR2: LNHNV, YYDKDF (reference sequence). Only in-frame clones appear in the TCRdb table, and some are missing; sequencing was by immunoSEQ multiplex PCR. The sample includes about 110,000 clones, about 80% of them seen just once. The rearrangement joins TRBV15 to TRBJ1-5; 7 nucleotides line up with TRBD1. Source material: peripheral blood. This receptor was taken from an elderly woman with active or convalescent COVID-19. CDR3: CATSDRVAQPQHF. CDR3 sequence (DNA): TGTGCCACCAGCGACAGGGTCGCTCAGCCCCAGCATTTT.